This T cell receptor beta chain came from a study of T-cell reconstitution after alpha-beta-depleted transplantation in children. For TCRbeta, the library was prepared with unique molecular identifiers. TCRdb redid the calling of the PCR reads with MiXCR, one entry per CDR3 protein. The sample holds around 370,000 distinct CDR3 sequences, about a sixth seen once. Ten or more counts support this clonotype. The antigen is undetermined. Regarding the study as a whole: After transplant, at about two months, alpha-beta T cells were reportedly derived from several hundred expanded graft clones. The high TCRbeta diversity at day 60 in some patients came from surviving recipient T cells and thymic progenitors.

Trimming removed 2 bases at V and 3 bases at J, with 20 bases between. In germline, CDR1 is MNHEY, CDR2 SVGAGI. The CDR3 extends over 17 amino acids. The sample was PBMCs, mostly from graft donor cells, taken 360 days after TCRalphabeta/CD19-depleted stem cell transplant. The sequence derives from a male patient aged 2-15 years who had a stem cell transplant for acute lymphoblastic leukemia, so the T cells may come from the graft donor. The chain uses TRBV6-5 and TRBJ2-7, with D perhaps given as TRBD1 or TRBD2 (7 bases each). In DNA form, the CDR3 reads TGTGCCAGCAGTTACGCCCGACAGGGAGGGATCCTCTACGAGCAGTACTTC. It translates to CASSYARQGGILYEQYF.